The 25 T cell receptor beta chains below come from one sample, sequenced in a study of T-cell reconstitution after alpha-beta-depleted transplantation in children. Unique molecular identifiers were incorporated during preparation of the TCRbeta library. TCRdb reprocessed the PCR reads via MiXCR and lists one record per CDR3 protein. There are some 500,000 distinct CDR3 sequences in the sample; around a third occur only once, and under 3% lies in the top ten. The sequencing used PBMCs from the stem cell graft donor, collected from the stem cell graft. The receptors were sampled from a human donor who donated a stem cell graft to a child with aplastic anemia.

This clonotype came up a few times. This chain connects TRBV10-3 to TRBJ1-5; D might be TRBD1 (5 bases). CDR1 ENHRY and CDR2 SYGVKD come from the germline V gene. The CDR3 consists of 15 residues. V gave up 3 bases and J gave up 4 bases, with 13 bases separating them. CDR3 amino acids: CAISDPVAGNQPQHF. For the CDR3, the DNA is TGTGCCATCAGTGACCCCGTGGCAGGGAATCAGCCCCAGCATTTT.

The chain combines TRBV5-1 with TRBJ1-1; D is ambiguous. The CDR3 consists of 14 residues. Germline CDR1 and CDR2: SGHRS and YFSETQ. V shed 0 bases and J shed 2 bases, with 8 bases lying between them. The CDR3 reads CASSLDTTNTEAFF. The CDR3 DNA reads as TGCGCCAGCAGCTTGGACACCACCAACACTGAAGCTTTCTTT. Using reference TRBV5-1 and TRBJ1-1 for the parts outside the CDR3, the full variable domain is KAGVTQTPRYLIKTRGQQVTLSCSPISGHRSVSWYQQTPGQGLQFLFEYFSETQRNKGNFPGRFSGRQFSNSRSEMNVSTLELGDSALYLCASSLDTTNTEAFFGQGTRLTVV.

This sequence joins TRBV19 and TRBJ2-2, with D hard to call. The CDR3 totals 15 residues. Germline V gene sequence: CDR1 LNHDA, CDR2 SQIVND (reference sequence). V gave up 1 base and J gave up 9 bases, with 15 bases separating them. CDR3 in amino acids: CASSIGNLGSRELFF. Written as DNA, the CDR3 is TGTGCCAGTAGTATAGGAAACCTTGGGTCCCGGGAGCTGTTTTTT.

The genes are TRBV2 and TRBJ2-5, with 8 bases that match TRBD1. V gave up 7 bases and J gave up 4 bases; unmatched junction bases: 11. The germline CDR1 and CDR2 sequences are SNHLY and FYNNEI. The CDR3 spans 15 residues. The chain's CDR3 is CASKRQGIDLETQYF. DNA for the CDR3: TGTGCCAGCAAAAGACAGGGGATCGATCTAGAGACCCAGTACTTC.

CDR3: CASSSRTGAGAYSGELFF. The CDR3, as DNA: TGTGCCAGCAGCTCCCGGACGGGAGCGGGAGCGTACTCCGGGGAGCTGTTTTTT. V gene TRBV11-2 combines with J gene TRBJ2-2, with 8 bases aligning to TRBD2. The CDR3 is made up of 18 amino acids. Looked up from germline, CDR1 is SGHAT and CDR2 is FQNNGV. V trimming: 4 bases; J trimming: 6 bases; junction bases outside the gene matches: 16.

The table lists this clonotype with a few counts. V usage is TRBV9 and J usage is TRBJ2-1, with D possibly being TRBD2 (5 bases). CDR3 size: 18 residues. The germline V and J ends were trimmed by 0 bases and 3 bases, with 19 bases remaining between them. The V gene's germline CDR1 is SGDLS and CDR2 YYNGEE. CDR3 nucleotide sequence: TGTGCCAGCAGCGTAGGGCCCCCGAGCGGAGCTAGCTACAATGAGCAGTTCTTC. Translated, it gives CASSVGPPSGASYNEQFF.

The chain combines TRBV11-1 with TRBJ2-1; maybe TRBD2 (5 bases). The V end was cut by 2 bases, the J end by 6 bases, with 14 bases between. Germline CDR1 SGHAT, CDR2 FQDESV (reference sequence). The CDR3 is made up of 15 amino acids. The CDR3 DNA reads TGTGCCAGCAGCTTATTCAATCGGGGAGCCAATGAGCAGTTCTTC. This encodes CASSLFNRGANEQFF.

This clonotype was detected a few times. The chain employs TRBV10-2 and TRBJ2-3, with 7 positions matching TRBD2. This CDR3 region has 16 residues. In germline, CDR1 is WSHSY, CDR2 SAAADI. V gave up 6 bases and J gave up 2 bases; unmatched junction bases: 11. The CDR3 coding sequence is TGCGCCAGCAGGACGGAGCGGGACTGGGTCACAGATACGCAGTATTTT. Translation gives CASRTERDWVTDTQYF.

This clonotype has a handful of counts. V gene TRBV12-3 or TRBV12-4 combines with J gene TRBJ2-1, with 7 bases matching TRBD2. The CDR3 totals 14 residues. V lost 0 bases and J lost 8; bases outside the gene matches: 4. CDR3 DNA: TGTGCCAGCAGTTTAGCGGGAGGGCCAGATGAGCAGTTCTTC. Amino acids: CASSLAGGPDEQFF.

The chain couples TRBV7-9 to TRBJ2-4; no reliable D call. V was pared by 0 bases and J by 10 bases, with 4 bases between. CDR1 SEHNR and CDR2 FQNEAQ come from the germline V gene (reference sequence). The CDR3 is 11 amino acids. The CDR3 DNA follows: TGTGCCAGCAGCTTAGCGGAAATTCAGTACTTC. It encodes CASSLAEIQYF.

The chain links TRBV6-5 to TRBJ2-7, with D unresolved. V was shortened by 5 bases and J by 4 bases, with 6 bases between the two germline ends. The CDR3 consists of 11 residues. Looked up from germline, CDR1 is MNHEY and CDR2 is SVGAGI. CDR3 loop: CASSQTYEQYF. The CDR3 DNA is TGTGCCAGCAGTCAAACTTACGAGCAGTACTTC.

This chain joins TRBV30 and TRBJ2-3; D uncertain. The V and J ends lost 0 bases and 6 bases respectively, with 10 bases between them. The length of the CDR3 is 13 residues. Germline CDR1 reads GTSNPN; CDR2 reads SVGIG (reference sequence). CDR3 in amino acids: CAWSVPIRDTQYF. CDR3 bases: TGTGCCTGGAGTGTACCCATTCGGGATACGCAGTATTTT.

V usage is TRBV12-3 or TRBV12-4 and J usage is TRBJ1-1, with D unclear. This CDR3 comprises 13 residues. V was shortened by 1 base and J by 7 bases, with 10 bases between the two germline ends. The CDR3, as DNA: TGTGCCAGCAGTTTAGGAGACCGGGATGAAGCTTTCTTT. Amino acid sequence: CASSLGDRDEAFF.

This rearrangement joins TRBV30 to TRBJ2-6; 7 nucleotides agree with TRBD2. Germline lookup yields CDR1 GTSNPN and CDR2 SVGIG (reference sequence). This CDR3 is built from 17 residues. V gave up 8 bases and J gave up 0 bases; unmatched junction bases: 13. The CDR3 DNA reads TGTGCCCGGGGCGGGGGATTGGCATACTCTGGGGCCAACGTCCTGACTTTC. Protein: CARGGGLAYSGANVLTF.

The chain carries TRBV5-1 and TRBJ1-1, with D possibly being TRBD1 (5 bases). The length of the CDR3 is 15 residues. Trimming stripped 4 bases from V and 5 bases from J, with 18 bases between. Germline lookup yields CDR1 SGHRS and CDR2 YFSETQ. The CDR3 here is CASSEEGPGGTEAFF. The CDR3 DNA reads TGCGCCAGCAGCGAAGAGGGACCTGGCGGGACTGAAGCTTTCTTT.

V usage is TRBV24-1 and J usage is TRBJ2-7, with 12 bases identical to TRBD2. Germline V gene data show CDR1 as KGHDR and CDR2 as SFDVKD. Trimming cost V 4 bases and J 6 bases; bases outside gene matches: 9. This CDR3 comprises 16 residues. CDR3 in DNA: TGTGCCACCAGTGACAGACTAGCGGGAGAACTGGGCGAGCAGTACTTC. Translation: CATSDRLAGELGEQYF.

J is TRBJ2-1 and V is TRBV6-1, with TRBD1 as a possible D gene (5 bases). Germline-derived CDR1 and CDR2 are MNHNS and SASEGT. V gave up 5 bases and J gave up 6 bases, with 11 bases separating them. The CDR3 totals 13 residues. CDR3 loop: CASSPGRGNEQFF. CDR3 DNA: TGTGCCAGCAGTCCCGGAAGGGGCAATGAGCAGTTCTTC.

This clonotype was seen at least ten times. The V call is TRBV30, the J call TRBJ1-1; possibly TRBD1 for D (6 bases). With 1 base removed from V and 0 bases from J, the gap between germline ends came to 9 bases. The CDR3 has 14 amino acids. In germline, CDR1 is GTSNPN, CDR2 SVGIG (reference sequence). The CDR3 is CAWSGSGVNTEAFF. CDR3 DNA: TGTGCCTGGAGTGGATCAGGGGTGAACACTGAAGCTTTCTTT. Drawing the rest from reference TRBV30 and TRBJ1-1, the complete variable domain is SQTIHQWPATLVQPVGSPLSLECTVEGTSNPNLYWYRQAAGRGLQLLFYSVGIGQISSEVPQNLSASRPQDRQFILSSKKLLLSDSGFYLCAWSGSGVNTEAFFGQGTRLTVV.

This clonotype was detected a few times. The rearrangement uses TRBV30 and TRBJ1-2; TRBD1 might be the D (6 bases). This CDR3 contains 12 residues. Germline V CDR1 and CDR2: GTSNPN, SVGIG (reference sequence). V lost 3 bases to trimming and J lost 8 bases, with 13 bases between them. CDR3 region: CAWSDRFLGYTF. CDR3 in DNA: TGTGCCTGGAGCGACAGGTTTCTGGGCTACACCTTC.

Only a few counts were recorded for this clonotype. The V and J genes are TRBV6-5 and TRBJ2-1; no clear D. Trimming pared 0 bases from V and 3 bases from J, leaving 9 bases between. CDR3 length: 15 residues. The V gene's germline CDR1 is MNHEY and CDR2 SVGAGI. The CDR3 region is CASSYSPNFYNEQFF. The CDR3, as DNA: TGTGCCAGCAGTTACTCACCAAACTTCTACAATGAGCAGTTCTTC.

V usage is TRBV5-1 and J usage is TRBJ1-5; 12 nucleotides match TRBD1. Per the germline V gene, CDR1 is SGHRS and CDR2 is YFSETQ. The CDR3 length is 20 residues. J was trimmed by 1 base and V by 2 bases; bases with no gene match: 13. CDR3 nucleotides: TGCGCCAGCAGCTTTTTTTCGGGGGACAGGGGGCTTGGGAGCAATCAGCCCCAGCATTTT. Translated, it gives CASSFFSGDRGLGSNQPQHF.

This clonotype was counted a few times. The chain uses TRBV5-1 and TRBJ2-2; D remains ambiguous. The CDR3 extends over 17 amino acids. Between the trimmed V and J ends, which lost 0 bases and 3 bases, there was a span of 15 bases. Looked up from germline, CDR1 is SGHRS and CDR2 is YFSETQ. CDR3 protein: CASSLVGLVAYTGELFF. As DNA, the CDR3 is TGCGCCAGCAGCTTGGTGGGTCTAGTGGCATACACCGGGGAGCTGTTTTTT.

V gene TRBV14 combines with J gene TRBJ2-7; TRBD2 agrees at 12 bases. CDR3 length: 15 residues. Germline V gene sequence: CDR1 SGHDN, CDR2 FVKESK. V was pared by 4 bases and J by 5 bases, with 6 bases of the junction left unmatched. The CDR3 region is CASSRRTSGIDEQYF. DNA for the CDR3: TGTGCCAGCAGCCGACGGACTAGCGGGATTGACGAGCAGTACTTC.

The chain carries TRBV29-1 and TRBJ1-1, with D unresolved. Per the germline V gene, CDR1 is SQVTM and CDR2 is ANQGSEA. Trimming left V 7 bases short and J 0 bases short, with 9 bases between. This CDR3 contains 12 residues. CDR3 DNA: TGCAGCGGAGGACGGTTGAACACTGAAGCTTTCTTT. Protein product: CSGGRLNTEAFF.

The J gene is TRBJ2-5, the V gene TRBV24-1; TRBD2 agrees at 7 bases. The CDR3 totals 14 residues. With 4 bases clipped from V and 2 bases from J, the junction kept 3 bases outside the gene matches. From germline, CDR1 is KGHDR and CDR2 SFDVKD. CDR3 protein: CATSDPGGQETQYF. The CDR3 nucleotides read TGTGCCACCAGTGACCCCGGGGGGCAAGAGACCCAGTACTTC.